This TCR beta chain originates from a study of blood T cells in healthy people across ages. Sample-barcoded 5' priming and a J-beta primer mix drove a second PCR of about 7 to 12 cycles. CDR3-containing paired-end reads numbered at least 2.5 million in each sample. One entry per CDR3 protein, called by TCRdb with MiXCR from the 5' RACE reads. The table lists about 1.4 million distinct CDR3 sequences, approximately 59% of them singletons, with over 5.5% in the top ten. Trimming removed 4 bases at V and 8 bases at J, with 11 bases between. This CDR3 region has 12 residues. CDR1 and CDR2 from the germline V gene are KGHSH and LQKENI. About 9.6 milliliters of peripheral blood were drawn from each donor into EDTA-treated tubes. This clonotype showed up many times.

The source material was blood. V usage is TRBV18 and J usage is TRBJ1-1; possibly TRBD1 for D (5 bases). The sequence was collected from a man younger than 35 in good health. The CDR3 region is CASSQGEGEAFF. CDR3 in DNA: TGTGCCAGCTCACAAGGGGAAGGGGAAGCTTTCTTT.